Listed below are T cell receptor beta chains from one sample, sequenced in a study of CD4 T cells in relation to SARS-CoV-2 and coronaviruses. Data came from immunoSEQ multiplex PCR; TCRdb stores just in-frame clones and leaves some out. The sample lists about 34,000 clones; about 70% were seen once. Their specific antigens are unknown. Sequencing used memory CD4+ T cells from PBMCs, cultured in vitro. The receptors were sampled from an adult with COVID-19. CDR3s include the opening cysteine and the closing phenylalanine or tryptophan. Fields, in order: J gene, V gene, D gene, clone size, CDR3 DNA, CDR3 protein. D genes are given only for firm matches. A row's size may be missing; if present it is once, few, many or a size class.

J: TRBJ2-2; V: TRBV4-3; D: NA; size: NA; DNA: TGCGCCAGCAGCCAAGATCTGTCAACAAGAGGGAACACCGGGGAGCTGTTTTTT; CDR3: CASSQDLSTRGNTGELFF
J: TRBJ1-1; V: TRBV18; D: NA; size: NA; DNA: TGTGCCAGCTCAGGCGAGATGGGGCAGATAGCCACTGAAGCTTTCTTT; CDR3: CASSGEMGQIATEAFF
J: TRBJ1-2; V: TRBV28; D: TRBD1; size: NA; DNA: TGTGCCAGCAGTGGGGACAGGGTGGGGGGCTACACCTTC; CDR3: CASSGDRVGGYTF
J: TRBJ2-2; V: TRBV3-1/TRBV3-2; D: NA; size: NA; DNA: TGTGCCAGCAGCCATTCTAGCGGGGAGCTGTTTTTT; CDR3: CASSHSSGELFF
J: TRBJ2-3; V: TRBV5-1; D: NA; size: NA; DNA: TGCGCCAGCGCAGAGACAGATACGCAGTATTTT; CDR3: CASAETDTQYF
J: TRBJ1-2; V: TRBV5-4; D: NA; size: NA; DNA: TGTGCCAGCAGCACATACGGTAGCCGAGGCTACACCTTC; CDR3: CASSTYGSRGYTF
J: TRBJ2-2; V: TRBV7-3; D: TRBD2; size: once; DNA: TGTGCCAGCAGCTTAAGTAGCGGGAGAAACACCGGGGAGCTGTTTTTT; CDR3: CASSLSSGRNTGELFF
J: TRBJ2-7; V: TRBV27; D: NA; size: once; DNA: TGTGCCAGCAGTTTATTCTCCGACAGTTACGAGCAGTACTTC; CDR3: CASSLFSDSYEQYF
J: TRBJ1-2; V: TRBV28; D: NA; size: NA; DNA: TGTGCCAGCAGTTACGGAACAGGCTATGGCTACACCTTC; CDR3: CASSYGTGYGYTF
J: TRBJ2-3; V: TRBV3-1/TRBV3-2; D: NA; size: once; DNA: TGTGCCACTGGACGTACAGATACGCAGTATTTT; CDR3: CATGRTDTQYF
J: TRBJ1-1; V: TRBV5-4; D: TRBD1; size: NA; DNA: TGTGCCAGCAGCTTGGGGGGGACAGGTGAAGCTTTCTTT; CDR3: CASSLGGTGEAFF
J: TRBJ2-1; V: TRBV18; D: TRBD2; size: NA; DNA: TGTGCCAGCTCACCTAGACTAGCGGGAGAAGTTTACAATGAGCAGTTCTTC; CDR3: CASSPRLAGEVYNEQFF
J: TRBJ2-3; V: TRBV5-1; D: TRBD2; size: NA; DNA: TGCGCCAGCAGCTTGGATCCGGGAGGTACCACAGATACGCAGTATTTT; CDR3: CASSLDPGGTTDTQYF
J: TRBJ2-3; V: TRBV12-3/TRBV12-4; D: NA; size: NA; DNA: TGTGCCAGCAGTTTGCAAGGAGATACGCAGTATTTT; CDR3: CASSLQGDTQYF
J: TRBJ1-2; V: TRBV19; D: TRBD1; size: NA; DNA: TGTGCCAGTAGTCCCATGTCCGGGACAGGGTATGGCTACACCTTC; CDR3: CASSPMSGTGYGYTF
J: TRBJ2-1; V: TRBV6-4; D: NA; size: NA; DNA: TGTGCCAGCAGTGTAGAGAGCGGATCCTACAATGAGCAGTTCTTC; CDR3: CASSVESGSYNEQFF
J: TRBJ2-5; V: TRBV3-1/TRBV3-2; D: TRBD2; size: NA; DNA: TGTGCCAGCAGCTCACCTGGCCTAGCGGGATGGGGAGAGACCCAGTACTTC; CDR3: CASSSPGLAGWGETQYF
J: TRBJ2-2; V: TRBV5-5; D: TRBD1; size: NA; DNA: TGTGCCAGCAGCGTTTGGACAGGGGTCCGGACCGGGGAGCTGTTTTTT; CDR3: CASSVWTGVRTGELFF
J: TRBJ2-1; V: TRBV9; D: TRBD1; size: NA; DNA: TGTGCCAGCAGCCCCGAGGATAACAGGGGGCGGAAGGGGGGCAATGAGCAGTTCTTC; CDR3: CASSPEDNRGRKGGNEQFF
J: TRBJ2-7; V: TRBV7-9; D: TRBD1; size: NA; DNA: TGTGCCAGCATCCCGGGACAGAGCTCCTACGAGCAGTACTTC; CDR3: CASIPGQSSYEQYF
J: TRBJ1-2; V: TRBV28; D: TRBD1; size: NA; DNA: TGTGCCAGCGCTACCCAGGGGGGTTGGGGCTACACCTTC; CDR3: CASATQGGWGYTF
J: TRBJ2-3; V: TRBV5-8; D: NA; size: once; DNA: TGTGCCAGCAGCTTGGTTGTTAGCACAGATACGCAGTATTTT; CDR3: CASSLVVSTDTQYF
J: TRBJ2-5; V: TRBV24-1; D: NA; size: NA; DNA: TGTGCCACCAGTGATTCGACAGTAGGAGAGACCCAGTACTTC; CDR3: CATSDSTVGETQYF